A single sample is the source of the 30 T cell receptor beta chains below, sequenced in a study of tumor and adjacent non-tumor tissue in lung cancer. No cell sorting was done before RNA was extracted from the tissue. This non-tumor lung sample came from over 3 cm beyond the tumor edge. The library came from three nested PCR rounds adapted from ARM-PCR protocols. TCRdb analysed the multiplex PCR reads with MiXCR anew, one entry per CDR3 protein. The sample contains 100,000 or so distinct CDR3 sequences, more than 55% of which appear only once. Sequenced material: distant non-tumor lung tissue. The receptors were gathered from a man between 25 and 39 years old with non-small cell lung cancer.

V usage is TRBV4-1 and J usage is TRBJ1-1; D ambiguous. CDR3 length: 15 residues. Germline V gene sequence: CDR1 MGHRA, CDR2 YSYEKL. Trimming took 11 bases from V and 5 from J, leaving 24 bases between them. DNA of the CDR3: TGCGCCTACAGCCAAGAGGTGGCAGGCTTAACTGAAGCTTTCTTT. It translates to CAYSQEVAGLTEAFF.

There are many counts of this clonotype. The gene calls are TRBV5-4 and TRBJ2-3, with 11 bases lining up with TRBD2. The CDR3 is 15 amino acids. Germline V gives CDR1 SGHNT, CDR2 YYREEE (reference sequence). Germline trimming cut 4 bases from V and 0 bases from J; bases unmatched to any gene: 1. CDR3 in DNA: TGTGCCAGCAGCCGGACTAGCGGGAGCACAGATACGCAGTATTTT. This codes for CASSRTSGSTDTQYF.

This clonotype has a single count. The chain carries TRBV20-1 and TRBJ2-3; unclear D gene. The CDR3 contains 13 residues. CDR1 DFQATT and CDR2 SNEGSKA come from the germline V gene (reference sequence). Deletions cut 3 bases from V and 5 bases from J, with 12 bases between. CDR3 protein: CSASQLGIDTQYF. Here the CDR3 DNA reads TGCAGTGCTAGCCAGCTGGGCATAGATACGCAGTATTTT.

A word on this clonotype: This sequence may be a read error, since a much larger clone differs from it by one base. This rearrangement joins TRBV21-1 to TRBJ1-4. TRBV21-1 is a known pseudogene. The CDR3 is 14 amino acids. CDR3: CASNKAPSNEKLFF. CDR3 bases: TGTGCCAGCAACAAAGCCCCTTCTAATGAAAAACTGTTTTTT.

The chain carries TRBV10-3 and TRBJ1-5, with D uncertain. The CDR3 is made up of 14 amino acids. Trimming took 0 bases from V and 7 from J, leaving 10 bases between them. Per germline, CDR1 ENHRY and CDR2 SYGVKD. CDR3 DNA: TGTGCCATCAGTGAGTCCACCGAAACCCAGCCCCAGCATTTT. Translation: CAISESTETQPQHF.

This clonotype was observed many times. This chain connects TRBV24-1 to TRBJ2-7; possibly TRBD1 for D (6 bases). There are 13 residues in the CDR3. Trimming removed 6 bases at V and 3 bases at J, with 11 bases between. CDR1 is KGHDR and CDR2 is SFDVKD in the germline V gene. The CDR3 loop is CATSPAGVYEQYF. Written as DNA, the CDR3 is TGTGCCACCAGTCCTGCAGGGGTCTACGAGCAGTACTTC.

Comment on this clonotype: The germline gene is not matched at one end of the junction; a read error may be the cause. The gene calls are TRBV4-1 and TRBJ2-7; D ambiguous. CDR1 is MGHRA, CDR2 YSYEKL, per germline. The CDR3 spans 15 residues. The chain's CDR3 is CASNQQSGYGYEQYF. CDR3 DNA sequence: TGCGCTAGCAACCAACAGTCTGGATATGGGTACGAGCAGTACTTC.

This clonotype was observed once. The chain carries TRBV11-2 and TRBJ1-4; D might be TRBD1 (6 bases). Trimming left V 5 bases short and J 10 bases short, with 17 bases between. The CDR3 has 14 residues. The germline V gene encodes CDR1 SGHAT and CDR2 FQNNGV. This chain's CDR3 is CASSRGTLGGKLFF. CDR3 in DNA: TGTGCCAGCAGCCGAGGGACACTAGGAGGAAAACTGTTTTTT.

Remarks on this clonotype: At one end the junction does not follow the germline gene, possibly because of a read error. J is TRBJ2-2 and V is TRBV11-2; D tentatively fits TRBD1 or TRBD2 (5 bases each). This CDR3 region has 16 residues. The germline V gene encodes CDR1 SGHAT and CDR2 FQNNGV. The CDR3 DNA is TGTGCCAGTAGCTCCTCCCGGGACCCAAACACCGGGGAGCTGTTTTTT. Amino acids: CASSSSRDPNTGELFF.

This chain joins TRBV6-2 or TRBV6-3 and TRBJ2-1, with 10 bases aligning to TRBD2. After removal of 10 bases from V and 4 bases from J, the junction contained 7 bases not matched to a gene. From germline, CDR1 is MNHEY and CDR2 SVGEGT. This CDR3 contains 14 residues. CDR3 loop: CAMTRAGGYNEQFF. The DNA for the CDR3 is TGTGCCATGACTAGAGCGGGGGGGTACAATGAGCAGTTCTTC.

In this sample, this clonotype turned up many times. The rearrangement links TRBV20-1 to TRBJ1-4; 7 bases agree with TRBD1. The germline V gene has CDR1 DFQATT and CDR2 SNEGSKA (reference sequence). This CDR3 is built from 11 residues. V gave up 5 bases and J gave up 8 bases; unmatched junction bases: 2. The CDR3 DNA sequence: TGCAGTGCTTCAGGGGGAGAAAAACTGTTTTTT. It translates to CSASGGEKLFF.

As for this clonotype: The final CDR3 position lacks the conserved phenylalanine or tryptophan, pointing to a likely read error. Because the CDR3's place on the DNA is in doubt, the DNA is left out and the CDR3 is given as listed by TCRdb. V and J are TRBV20-1 and TRBJ2-7. The V gene's germline CDR1 is DFQATT and CDR2 SNEGSKA (reference sequence). The length of the CDR3 is 12 amino acids, counting both ends. The CDR3 sequence: CSALFPPSEHYI.

The chain recombines TRBV11-3 with TRBJ2-2; maybe TRBD1 (7 bases). The CDR3 runs 16 residues. Germline-derived CDR1 and CDR2 are SGHNT and YENEEA. The V end lost 5 bases, the J end lost 3 bases, and 16 bases lay between the germline ends. The CDR3 coding sequence is TGTGCCAGCAGCCCCCGGGACAGACTAGACACCGGGGAGCTGTTTTTT. As protein: CASSPRDRLDTGELFF.

This rearrangement joins TRBV29-1 to TRBJ2-7; 10 bases line up with TRBD1. The V gene end was trimmed by 4 bases and the J gene end by 12 bases; junction bases not matched to a gene: 15. The CDR3 is 14 amino acids. The germline CDR1 and CDR2 sequences are SQVTM and ANQGSEA. This CDR3 reads CSVGGTGDSYERYF. The CDR3, as DNA: TGCAGCGTTGGAGGGACAGGGGATTCCTACGAGAGGTACTTC.

Note on this clonotype: A read error may explain this, as a much larger clone is one base away. This CDR3 fails to terminate in the conserved phenylalanine or tryptophan, so it likely reflects a read error. This chain connects TRBV6-2 or TRBV6-3 to TRBJ2-5; 8 nucleotides match TRBD1. CDR1 is MNHEY and CDR2 is SVGEGT in the germline V gene. There are 15 residues in the CDR3. With 6 bases clipped from V and 5 bases from J, the junction kept 11 bases outside the gene matches. CDR3 sequence reads: CASRMPTGAVETQYL. The CDR3 DNA reads as TGTGCCAGCAGAATGCCGACAGGGGCGGTGGAGACCCAGTACCTC.

As for this clonotype: One end of the junction does not line up with germline, which may come from a read error. The CDR3 here is CSVATPGSTDMQYF. The CDR3 coding sequence is TGCAGTGTCGCCACTCCGGGGAGTACAGATATGCAGTATTTT. The genes are TRBV20-1 and TRBJ2-3, with D possibly being TRBD2 (5 bases). The length of the CDR3 is 14 residues. Per germline, CDR1 DFQATT and CDR2 SNEGSKA (reference sequence).

About this clonotype itself: Being one base from a much bigger clone, this may be a read error. The CDR3 here is CAWSVGLGSKEAFF. The CDR3 nucleotides read TGTGCCTGGAGTGTAGGTTTGGGGTCAAAAGAGGCTTTCTTT. This sequence joins TRBV30 and TRBJ1-1; D is ambiguous. V lost 0 bases, J lost 11 bases, and 19 bases lay in between. Germline V gene lookup returns CDR1 GTSNPN and CDR2 SVGIG (reference sequence). The CDR3 runs 14 residues.

This clonotype has a handful of counts. This chain's CDR3 is CASSFDRGNEQFF. The CDR3 coding sequence is TGTGCCAGCAGTTTTGACAGGGGTAATGAGCAGTTCTTC. V and J are TRBV27 and TRBJ2-1; 8 positions agree with TRBD1. The CDR3 consists of 13 residues. Germline V lookup: CDR1 MNHEY, CDR2 SMNVEV (reference sequence). V dropped 3 bases and J dropped 7; count of bases not matched to a gene: 2.

In its sample, this clonotype was seen many times. The CDR3 loop is CASSEPPGLAGVRNEQFF. CDR3 bases: TGTGCCAGCAGCGAACCCCCGGGACTAGCGGGAGTTCGTAATGAGCAGTTCTTC. The V gene is TRBV6-1, the J gene TRBJ2-1, with 14 bases that match TRBD2. After removal of 6 bases from V and 7 bases from J, the junction contained 14 bases not matched to a gene. Germline values: CDR1 MNHNS, CDR2 SASEGT. This CDR3 spans 18 amino acids.

V is TRBV11-3 and J is TRBJ2-7; D may match TRBD1 or TRBD2 (5 bases each). CDR1 and CDR2 (germline): SGHNT, YENEEA. Trimming stripped 10 bases from V and 5 bases from J, with 21 bases between. The CDR3 totals 14 residues. CDR3: CANNFGERGDEQYF. The CDR3 DNA reads as TGTGCCAACAACTTTGGTGAGAGAGGGGACGAGCAGTACTTC.

Worth noting for this clonotype: It is unclear where the CDR3 begins or ends on the DNA, so no DNA is shown, and the CDR3 is as TCRdb lists it. The chain is built from TRBV29-1 and TRBJ2-7. The germline V gene encodes CDR1 SQVTM and CDR2 ANQGSEA. The CDR3 has 12 residues if both end residues are counted. The CDR3 loop is CSVASGTYEQYF.

In its sample, this clonotype was seen a few times. Sequence at one end of the junction differs from germline and may be a read error. The chain combines TRBV11-2 with TRBJ2-2; perhaps TRBD2 as D (6 bases). The CDR3 spans 16 residues. The germline V gene has CDR1 SGHAT and CDR2 FQNNGV. CDR3 residues: CASSPGRGLNTGELFF. CDR3 in DNA: TGTGCCAGCAGCCCCGGGAGAGGACTAAACACCGGGGAACTGTTTTTT. The entire variable domain, with the rest obtained from reference TRBV11-2 and TRBJ2-2, is as follows: EAGVAQSPRYKIIEKRQSVAFWCNPISGHATLYWYQQILGQGPKLLIQFQNNGVVDDSQLPKDRFSAERLKGVDSTLKIQPAKLEDSAVYLCASSPGRGLNTGELFFGEGSRLTVL.

The chain is built from TRBV4-1 and TRBJ2-3, with 8 positions matching TRBD2. This CDR3 spans 15 amino acids. Germline V gene sequence: CDR1 MGHRA, CDR2 YSYEKL. V dropped 4 bases and J dropped 4; count of bases not matched to a gene: 7. The CDR3, as DNA: TGCGCCAGCAGCCGGCCAGCGGGAGCGGCAGATACGCAGTATTTT. This translates into CASSRPAGAADTQYF.

V is TRBV6-4 and J is TRBJ2-6; D might be TRBD1 (5 bases). The CDR3 has 15 amino acids. Per germline, CDR1 MRHNA and CDR2 SNTAGT. V lost 3 bases and J lost 6, with 12 bases in between. CDR3 amino acids: CASSEQGSVANVLTF. CDR3 bases: TGTGCCAGCAGTGAGCAGGGTTCAGTGGCCAACGTCCTGACTTTC.

As to this clonotype: No conserved phenylalanine or tryptophan ends this CDR3, so it is likely a read error. The V gene is TRBV12-3 or TRBV12-4, the J gene TRBJ2-1, with 7 bases aligning to TRBD2. The CDR3 is 15 residues long. After removal of 2 bases from V and 6 bases from J, the junction contained 7 bases not matched to a gene. The CDR3 sequence: CASSLKSGEGNEQFS. CDR3 nucleotides: TGTGCCAGCAGTTTAAAAAGCGGGGAGGGCAATGAGCAGTTCTCC.

As regards this clonotype: One end of the junction does not line up with germline, which may come from a read error. The chain recombines TRBV11-2 with TRBJ2-7, with 13 bases matching TRBD2. The CDR3 is made up of 14 amino acids. Germline CDR1 reads SGHAT; CDR2 reads FQNNGV. This chain's CDR3 is CASSPGLAGADQNF. CDR3 nucleotide sequence: TGTGCCAGCAGTCCCGGACTAGCGGGAGCCGACCAGAACTTC.

Details on this clonotype: This is likely a read error, given that the CDR3 carries no conserved phenylalanine or tryptophan at its end. The chain recombines TRBV20-1 with TRBJ1-1; the match to TRBD1 covers 7 bases. This CDR3 spans 15 amino acids. Germline V gene lookup returns CDR1 DFQATT and CDR2 SNEGSKA (reference sequence). CDR3: CRASPQDRMNTEAFY. The CDR3 region has the DNA TGCAGAGCTAGCCCCCAGGACAGGATGAACACTGAAGCTTTCTAT.

This clonotype appeared many times. V gene TRBV20-1 combines with J gene TRBJ2-1; the match to TRBD2 covers 9 bases. V gave up 6 bases and J gave up 3 bases; unmatched junction bases: 9. The CDR3 has 15 amino acids. The V gene's germline CDR1 is DFQATT and CDR2 SNEGSKA (reference sequence). The DNA for the CDR3 is TGCAGTGCCCGACCGATAGCGGGGGTCTACAATGAGCAGTTCTTC. Translated: CSARPIAGVYNEQFF.

Turning to this clonotype: The junction differs from germline at one of its ends, possibly a read error. This rearrangement joins TRBV29-1 to TRBJ1-2; TRBD1 agrees at 8 bases. The V gene's germline CDR1 is SQVTM and CDR2 ANQGSEA. The CDR3 covers 14 residues. The CDR3 reads CSVEGQDKDYGYTF. CDR3 nucleotide sequence: TGCAGTGTTGAGGGACAGGATAAAGACTATGGCTACACCTTC.

This chain's CDR3 is CADNKAGLHYEQYF. The CDR3 DNA follows: TGTGCCGACAATAAAGCGGGCCTCCACTACGAGCAGTACTTC. The rearrangement uses TRBV6-5 and TRBJ2-7, with D maybe TRBD2 (6 bases). Germline assignment: CDR1 MNHEY and CDR2 SVGAGI. The CDR3 has 14 amino acids. The germline V and J ends were trimmed by 11 bases and 3 bases, with 20 bases remaining between them.